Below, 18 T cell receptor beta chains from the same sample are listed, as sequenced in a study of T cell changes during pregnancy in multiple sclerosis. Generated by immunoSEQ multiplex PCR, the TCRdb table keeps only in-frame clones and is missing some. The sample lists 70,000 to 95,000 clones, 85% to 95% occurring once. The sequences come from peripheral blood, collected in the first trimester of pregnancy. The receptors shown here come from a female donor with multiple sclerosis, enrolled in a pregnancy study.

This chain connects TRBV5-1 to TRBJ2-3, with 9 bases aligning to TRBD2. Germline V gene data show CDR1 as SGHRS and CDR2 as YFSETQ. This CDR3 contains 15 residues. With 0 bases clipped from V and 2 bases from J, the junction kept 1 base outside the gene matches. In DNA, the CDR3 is TGCGCCAGCAGCTTGGTAGCGGGGGCCACAGATACGCAGTATTTT. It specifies CASSLVAGATDTQYF. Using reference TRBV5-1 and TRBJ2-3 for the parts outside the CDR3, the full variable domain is KAGVTQTPRYLIKTRGQQVTLSCSPISGHRSVSWYQQTPGQGLQFLFEYFSETQRNKGNFPGRFSGRQFSNSRSEMNVSTLELGDSALYLCASSLVAGATDTQYFGPGTRLTVL.

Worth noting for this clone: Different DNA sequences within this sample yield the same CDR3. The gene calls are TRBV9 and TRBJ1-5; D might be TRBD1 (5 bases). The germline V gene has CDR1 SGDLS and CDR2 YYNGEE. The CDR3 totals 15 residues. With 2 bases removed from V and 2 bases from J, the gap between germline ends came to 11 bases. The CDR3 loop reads CASSVGGGGNQPQHF. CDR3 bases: TGTGCCAGCAGCGTTGGGGGAGGTGGCAATCAGCCCCAGCATTTT.

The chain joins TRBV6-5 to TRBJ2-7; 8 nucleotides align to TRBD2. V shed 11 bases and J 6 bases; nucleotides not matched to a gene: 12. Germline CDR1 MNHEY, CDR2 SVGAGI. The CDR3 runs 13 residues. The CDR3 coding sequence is TGTGCCTGGAGACTAGCGATTCTTCTCGAGCAGTACTTC. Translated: CAWRLAILLEQYF.

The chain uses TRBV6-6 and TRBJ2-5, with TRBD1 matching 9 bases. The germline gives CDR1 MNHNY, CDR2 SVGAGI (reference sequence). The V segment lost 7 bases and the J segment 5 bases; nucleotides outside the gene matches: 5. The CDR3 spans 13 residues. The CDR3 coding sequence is TGTGCCAGCAAGGGACAGGGACTTGAGACCCAGTACTTC. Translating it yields CASKGQGLETQYF.

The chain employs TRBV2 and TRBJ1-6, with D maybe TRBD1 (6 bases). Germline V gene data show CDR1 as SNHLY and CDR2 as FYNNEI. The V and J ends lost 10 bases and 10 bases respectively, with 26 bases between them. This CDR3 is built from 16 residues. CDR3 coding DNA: TGTGCCAACACCGTACAGGGCCAACTAATACAGTCACCCCTCCACTTT. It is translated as CANTVQGQLIQSPLHF.

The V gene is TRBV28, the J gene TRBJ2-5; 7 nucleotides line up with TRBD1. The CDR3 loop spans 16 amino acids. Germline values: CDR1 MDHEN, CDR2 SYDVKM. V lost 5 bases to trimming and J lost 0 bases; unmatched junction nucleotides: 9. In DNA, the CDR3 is TGTGCCAGCAGTCCTATCCAACAGGGGAACCAAGAGACCCAGTACTTC. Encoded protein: CASSPIQQGNQETQYF.

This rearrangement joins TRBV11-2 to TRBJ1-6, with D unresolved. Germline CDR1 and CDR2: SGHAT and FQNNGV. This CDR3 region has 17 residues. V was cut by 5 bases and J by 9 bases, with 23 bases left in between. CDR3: CASSAGVGGSWASPLHF. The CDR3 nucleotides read TGTGCCAGCAGCGCCGGCGTCGGAGGGAGTTGGGCTTCACCCCTCCACTTT.

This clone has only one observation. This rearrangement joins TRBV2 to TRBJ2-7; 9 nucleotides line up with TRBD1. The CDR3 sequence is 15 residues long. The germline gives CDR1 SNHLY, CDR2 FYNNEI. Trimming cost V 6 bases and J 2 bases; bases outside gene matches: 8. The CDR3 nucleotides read TGTGCCAGCAGCCACCCGGGACAGGGAACCTACGAGCAGTACTTC. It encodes CASSHPGQGTYEQYF.

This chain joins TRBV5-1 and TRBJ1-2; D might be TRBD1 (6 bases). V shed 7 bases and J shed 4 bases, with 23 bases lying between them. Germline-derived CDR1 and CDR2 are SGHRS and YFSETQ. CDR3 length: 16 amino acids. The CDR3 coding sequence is TGCGCCAGCGCATATGGGCAGGGGACGACTCTCTATGGCTACACCTTC. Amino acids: CASAYGQGTTLYGYTF.

The CDR3 DNA follows: TGCGCCAGCAGTGCCAGCGGGTCCTCCTACGAGCAGTACTTC. It yields the protein CASSASGSSYEQYF. The chain combines TRBV10-1 with TRBJ2-7, with TRBD2 as a possible D gene (6 bases). Germline assignment: CDR1 WNHNN and CDR2 SYGVQD (reference sequence). The CDR3 is made up of 14 amino acids. V was shortened by 4 bases and J by 0 bases, with 10 bases between the two germline ends.

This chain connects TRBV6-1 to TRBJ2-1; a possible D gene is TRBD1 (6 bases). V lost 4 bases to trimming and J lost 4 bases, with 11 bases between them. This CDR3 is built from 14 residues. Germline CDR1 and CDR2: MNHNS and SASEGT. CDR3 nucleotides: TGTGCCAGCAGTGTGAACAGGGCTTACAATGAGCAGTTCTTC. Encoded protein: CASSVNRAYNEQFF.

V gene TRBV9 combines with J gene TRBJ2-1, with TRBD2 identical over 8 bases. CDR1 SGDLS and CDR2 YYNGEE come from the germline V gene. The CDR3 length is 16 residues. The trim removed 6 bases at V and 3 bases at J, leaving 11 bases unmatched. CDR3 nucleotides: TGTGCCAGCACCCCCATAGGACTAGCCGTCTACAATGAGCAGTTCTTC. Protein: CASTPIGLAVYNEQFF.

The CDR3 loop is CASSLRDSLLNEQFF. CDR3 DNA: TGTGCCAGCAGTTTACGGGACAGTTTACTCAATGAGCAGTTCTTC. The chain employs TRBV27 and TRBJ2-1; 7 bases fit TRBD1. The trim removed 2 bases at V and 6 bases at J, leaving 7 bases unmatched. The germline CDR1 and CDR2 sequences are MNHEY and SMNVEV (reference sequence). The CDR3 extends over 15 amino acids.

The CDR3 sequence: CASSTTSRETQYF. The CDR3 DNA reads as TGTGCCAGCAGTACTACTAGTCGGGAGACCCAGTACTTC. V gene TRBV6-1 combines with J gene TRBJ2-5, with a possible D match to TRBD2 (5 bases). The V and J ends lost 5 bases and 5 bases respectively, with 12 bases between them. Germline V gene data show CDR1 as MNHNS and CDR2 as SASEGT. The CDR3 runs to 13 residues.

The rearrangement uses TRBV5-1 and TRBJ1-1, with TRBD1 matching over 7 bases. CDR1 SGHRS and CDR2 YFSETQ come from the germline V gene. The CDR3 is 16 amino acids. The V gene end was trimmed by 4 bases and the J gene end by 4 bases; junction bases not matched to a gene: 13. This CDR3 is CASSPRVTGMGTEAFF. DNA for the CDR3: TGCGCCAGCAGCCCGAGAGTGACAGGGATGGGCACTGAAGCTTTCTTT.

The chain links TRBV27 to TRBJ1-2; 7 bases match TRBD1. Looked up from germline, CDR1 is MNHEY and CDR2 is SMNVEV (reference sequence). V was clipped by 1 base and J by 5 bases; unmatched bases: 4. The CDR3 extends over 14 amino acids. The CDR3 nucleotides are TGTGCCAGCAGTTTATACGGACAGGCTTATGGCTACACCTTC. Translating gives CASSLYGQAYGYTF.

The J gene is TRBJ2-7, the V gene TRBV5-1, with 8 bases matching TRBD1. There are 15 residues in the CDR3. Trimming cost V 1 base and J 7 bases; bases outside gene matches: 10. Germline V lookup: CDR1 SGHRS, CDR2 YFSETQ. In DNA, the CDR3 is TGCGCCAGCAGCTTGACCGGGACAGGTCGTGGGGAGCAGTACTTC. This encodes CASSLTGTGRGEQYF.

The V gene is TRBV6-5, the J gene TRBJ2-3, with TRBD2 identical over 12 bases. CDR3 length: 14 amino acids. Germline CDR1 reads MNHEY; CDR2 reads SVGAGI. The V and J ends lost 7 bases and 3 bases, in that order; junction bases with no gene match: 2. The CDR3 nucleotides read TGTGCCAGCAAAACTAGCGGGGGGACAGATACGCAGTATTTT. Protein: CASKTSGGTDTQYF.